This T cell receptor (beta chain) originates from a study of blood T cell repertoires in COVID-19. Whole-study context: Spain, Italy and the United States supplied samples that represented acute and convalescent COVID-19.

The cohort comprised adults aged about 18 to 100 years residing in some 24 US areas. Grouping used clinical history reported by participants in a survey and questionnaire. Sequenced by immunoSEQ multiplex PCR; TCRdb stores in-frame clones only, minus some. The sample has about 270,000 clones; 65% to 90% are singletons. V dropped 6 bases and J dropped 5; count of bases not matched to a gene: 13. The CDR3 runs 17 residues. From germline, CDR1 is MNHEY and CDR2 SMNVEV (reference sequence). V gene TRBV27 combines with J gene TRBJ2-7; 13 nucleotides match TRBD2. The clonotype was recovered from a man aged 18-30 years who had recovered from COVID-19. The sample consisted of PBMCs or T cells enriched from blood (not recorded which). The CDR3, as DNA: TGTGCCAGCAGCCGCTCCTTACTAGCGGGAGGGCCCCACGAGCAGTACTTC. Protein: CASSRSLLAGGPHEQYF.